This entry is about one T cell receptor (beta chain). The sample originates from a study of blood T cell repertoires in COVID-19. Study overall: T cells, B-cell-depleted T cells, or PBMCs supplied cDNA or gDNA.

Methods used by the authors: Quantification of nucleated cells was approximated via reference gene primer amplification. Sequencing used immunoSEQ multiplex PCR; TCRdb keeps in-frame clones, though not all of them. V, J and clone size were drawn from that table, and D and trimming were deduced from the DNA. This table holds 250,000 to 350,000 clones, roughly nine tenths found once. Participants had their cohort set by participant-reported clinical history. Donors in Cohort 3 counted as recovered after two negative PCRs, clearance, or symptom resolution. The source is a woman in her thirties who had recovered from COVID-19. The sequenced sample consisted of PBMCs or T cells enriched from blood (not recorded which).

DNA of the CDR3: TGTGCCAGCAGCCCCCGGACAGGGGGATATGGCTACACCTTC. It codes for CASSPRTGGYGYTF. The rearrangement joins TRBV7-9 to TRBJ1-2, with 10 bases matching TRBD1. Per germline, CDR1 SEHNR and CDR2 FQNEAQ (reference sequence). V was pared by 5 bases and J by 5 bases, with 5 bases of the junction left unmatched. The CDR3 extends over 14 amino acids.